This is a list of T cell receptor beta chains from one sample in a study of blood T cell repertoires in COVID-19. Profiling relied on immunoSEQ multiplex PCR, and the TCRdb table lists in-frame clones only, not all of them. This sample has approximately 210,000 clones; around 91% occur once, and the top ten carry about 5%. Sequencing used peripheral blood. These receptors were taken from a woman in her thirties or forties with acute or convalescent COVID-19. Each CDR3 is given with its conserved first and last residue. Each record gives: V gene, D gene, clone size, J gene, CDR3 protein, CDR3 DNA. D genes are given only for firm matches. A row's size may be missing; if present it is once, few, many or a size class.

v_gene: TRBV27; d_gene: TRBD1; abundance: -; j_gene: TRBJ2-1; CDR3aa: CASSPGDRESSYNEQFF; CDR3nt: TGTGCCAGCAGTCCGGGGGACAGGGAGTCATCCTACAATGAGCAGTTCTTC
v_gene: TRBV7-8; d_gene: -; abundance: -; j_gene: TRBJ1-6; CDR3aa: CASSATDSYNSPLHF; CDR3nt: TGTGCCAGCAGCGCGACAGACTCCTATAATTCACCCCTCCACTTT
v_gene: TRBV11-1; d_gene: TRBD1; abundance: -; j_gene: TRBJ2-3; CDR3aa: CASSPTGGLTDTQYF; CDR3nt: TGTGCCAGCAGCCCCACAGGGGGCCTCACAGATACGCAGTATTTT
v_gene: TRBV9; d_gene: TRBD1; abundance: -; j_gene: TRBJ2-6; CDR3aa: CASSVPRTGGALKANVLTF; CDR3nt: TGTGCCAGCAGCGTACCCCGGACAGGGGGAGCTCTCAAGGCCAACGTCCTGACTTTC
v_gene: TRBV12-5; d_gene: TRBD1; abundance: -; j_gene: TRBJ1-5; CDR3aa: CASGWDSSNQPQHF; CDR3nt: TGTGCTAGTGGGTGGGACAGTAGCAATCAGCCCCAGCATTTT
v_gene: TRBV4-2; d_gene: TRBD2; abundance: once; j_gene: TRBJ2-3; CDR3aa: CASSRGKRGGTDTQYF; CDR3nt: TGTGCCAGCAGTCGAGGGAAGCGGGGGGGCACAGATACGCAGTATTTT
v_gene: TRBV30; d_gene: TRBD1; abundance: -; j_gene: TRBJ1-5; CDR3aa: CAWSAGGLSNQPQHF; CDR3nt: TGTGCCTGGAGTGCAGGGGGACTGAGCAATCAGCCCCAGCATTTT
v_gene: TRBV11-2; d_gene: TRBD2; abundance: -; j_gene: TRBJ2-1; CDR3aa: CASSFGRLAALYNEQFF; CDR3nt: TGTGCCAGCAGCTTCGGCCGACTAGCGGCGTTGTACAATGAGCAGTTCTTC
v_gene: TRBV6-4; d_gene: TRBD1; abundance: few; j_gene: TRBJ2-2; CDR3aa: CASSQGQPGELFF; CDR3nt: TGTGCCAGCAGTCAGGGACAGCCCGGGGAGCTGTTTTTT
v_gene: TRBV6-1; d_gene: -; abundance: -; j_gene: TRBJ2-3; CDR3aa: CASSDPRTATDTQYF; CDR3nt: TGTGCCAGCAGTGACCCCCGGACAGCCACAGATACGCAGTATTTT
v_gene: TRBV30; d_gene: TRBD1; abundance: -; j_gene: TRBJ1-1; CDR3aa: CAWNRKGQGNTEAFF; CDR3nt: TGTGCCTGGAACAGAAAGGGACAGGGGAACACTGAAGCTTTCTTT
v_gene: TRBV9; d_gene: -; abundance: -; j_gene: TRBJ2-5; CDR3aa: CASSRTGKETQYF; CDR3nt: TGTGCCAGCAGCCGGACCGGGAAAGAGACCCAGTACTTC
v_gene: TRBV6-5; d_gene: -; abundance: -; j_gene: TRBJ1-3; CDR3aa: CASSRFGSPGNTIYF; CDR3nt: TGTGCCAGCAGCCGCTTCGGGAGCCCTGGAAACACCATATATTTT
v_gene: TRBV7-2; d_gene: TRBD1; abundance: -; j_gene: TRBJ1-2; CDR3aa: CASSSDRGQKGYTF; CDR3nt: TGTGCCAGCAGCTCTGACAGGGGTCAGAAGGGCTACACCTTC
v_gene: TRBV27; d_gene: -; abundance: -; j_gene: TRBJ1-2; CDR3aa: CASGPQSTKYGYTF; CDR3nt: TGTGCCAGCGGGCCCCAGAGTACCAAGTATGGCTACACCTTC
v_gene: TRBV4-1; d_gene: -; abundance: -; j_gene: TRBJ1-6; CDR3aa: CASSQRSPLTQDSPLHF; CDR3nt: TGCGCCAGCAGCCAAAGATCTCCATTGACGCAGGATTCACCCCTCCACTTT
v_gene: TRBV7-2; d_gene: -; abundance: -; j_gene: TRBJ1-6; CDR3aa: CASSLAQGYGSPLHF; CDR3nt: TGTGCCAGCAGCTTAGCACAGGGCTACGGTTCACCCCTCCACTTT
v_gene: TRBV18; d_gene: -; abundance: -; j_gene: TRBJ1-1; CDR3aa: CASSPTGANTEAFF; CDR3nt: TGTGCCAGCTCACCAACAGGAGCCAACACTGAAGCTTTCTTT
v_gene: TRBV19; d_gene: TRBD1; abundance: -; j_gene: TRBJ1-2; CDR3aa: CASSRGQNNYGYTF; CDR3nt: TGTGCCAGTAGTAGGGGACAGAATAACTATGGCTACACCTTC
v_gene: TRBV9; d_gene: TRBD1; abundance: -; j_gene: TRBJ1-6; CDR3aa: CASSSRDRGSYNSPLHF; CDR3nt: TGTGCCAGCAGCTCAAGGGACAGGGGCTCCTATAATTCACCCCTCCACTTT
v_gene: TRBV18; d_gene: -; abundance: once; j_gene: TRBJ1-1; CDR3aa: CASSPNSPTGGTEAFF; CDR3nt: TGTGCCAGCTCACCAAACTCCCCGACGGGGGGGACTGAAGCTTTCTTT
v_gene: TRBV30; d_gene: -; abundance: -; j_gene: TRBJ1-1; CDR3aa: CAWSVPGASGEAFF; CDR3nt: TGTGCCTGGAGTGTACCGGGTGCGAGCGGTGAAGCTTTCTTT
v_gene: TRBV6-5; d_gene: -; abundance: -; j_gene: TRBJ1-2; CDR3aa: CASRGGGDYGYTF; CDR3nt: TGTGCCAGCAGAGGGGGTGGGGACTATGGCTACACCTTC
v_gene: TRBV18; d_gene: -; abundance: -; j_gene: TRBJ1-2; CDR3aa: CASSPEEGYGYTF; CDR3nt: TGTGCCAGCTCCCCAGAGGAGGGCTATGGCTACACCTTC
v_gene: TRBV6-1; d_gene: -; abundance: -; j_gene: TRBJ1-5; CDR3aa: CASSDLLGGQPQHF; CDR3nt: TGTGCCAGCAGTGATCTGTTGGGAGGTCAGCCCCAGCATTTT
v_gene: TRBV5-5; d_gene: TRBD1; abundance: -; j_gene: TRBJ1-5; CDR3aa: CASSPGTGDNQPQHF; CDR3nt: TGTGCCAGCAGCCCAGGGACAGGGGATAATCAGCCCCAGCATTTT
v_gene: TRBV18; d_gene: TRBD1; abundance: -; j_gene: TRBJ2-6; CDR3aa: CASSRRGKSGANVLTF; CDR3nt: TGTGCCAGCTCACGCAGGGGGAAGTCTGGGGCCAACGTCCTGACTTTC
v_gene: TRBV30; d_gene: TRBD1; abundance: -; j_gene: TRBJ2-5; CDR3aa: CAWSPGQGRETQYF; CDR3nt: TGTGCCTGGAGCCCCGGACAGGGGAGAGAGACCCAGTACTTC
v_gene: TRBV18; d_gene: -; abundance: -; j_gene: TRBJ1-2; CDR3aa: CASSPDSLYGYTF; CDR3nt: TGTGCCAGCTCTCCGGACAGTTTATATGGCTACACCTTC
v_gene: TRBV9; d_gene: -; abundance: -; j_gene: TRBJ1-2; CDR3aa: CASSGYLKGGIVTDYGYTF; CDR3nt: TGTGCCAGCAGCGGTTATCTAAAGGGAGGCATCGTAACGGACTATGGCTACACCTTC
v_gene: TRBV7-9; d_gene: -; abundance: -; j_gene: TRBJ1-1; CDR3aa: CASSSPRTVRGTEAFF; CDR3nt: TGTGCCAGCAGCTCCCCCCGGACCGTTAGGGGCACTGAAGCTTTCTTT
v_gene: TRBV5-5; d_gene: TRBD1; abundance: -; j_gene: TRBJ1-4; CDR3aa: CASSFAGQKNEKLFF; CDR3nt: TGTGCCAGCAGCTTCGCGGGACAGAAGAACGAAAAACTGTTTTTT
v_gene: TRBV9; d_gene: TRBD1; abundance: -; j_gene: TRBJ2-6; CDR3aa: CASSGSTRDSPKGSLSGANVLTF; CDR3nt: TGTGCCAGCAGCGGATCGACCCGGGACAGCCCGAAGGGATCATTGTCTGGGGCCAACGTCCTGACTTTC
v_gene: TRBV4-1; d_gene: TRBD2; abundance: -; j_gene: TRBJ2-3; CDR3aa: CASSQGWSGGLTDTQYF; CDR3nt: TGCGCCAGCAGCCAAGGCTGGAGCGGGGGGCTCACAGATACGCAGTATTTT
v_gene: TRBV29-1; d_gene: TRBD2; abundance: -; j_gene: TRBJ2-3; CDR3aa: CSVEEGLAGALSTDTQYF; CDR3nt: TGCAGCGTTGAAGAGGGACTAGCGGGGGCACTTAGCACAGATACGCAGTATTTT
v_gene: TRBV7-2; d_gene: TRBD2; abundance: -; j_gene: TRBJ2-1; CDR3aa: CASSLEASGGASSYNEQFF; CDR3nt: TGTGCCAGCAGCTTAGAGGCTAGCGGGGGAGCCAGCTCCTACAATGAGCAGTTCTTC
v_gene: TRBV3-1/TRBV3-2; d_gene: TRBD1; abundance: -; j_gene: TRBJ1-6; CDR3aa: CASSQSGQGLNSPLHF; CDR3nt: TGTGCCAGCAGCCAGTCCGGACAGGGGTTAAATTCACCCCTCCACTTT
v_gene: TRBV5-8; d_gene: -; abundance: -; j_gene: TRBJ1-2; CDR3aa: CASRLQLGYTF; CDR3nt: TGTGCCAGCAGGCTCCAGTTGGGCTACACCTTC
v_gene: TRBV19; d_gene: TRBD1; abundance: -; j_gene: TRBJ1-4; CDR3aa: CASTLGTGEGLNEKLFF; CDR3nt: TGTGCCAGTACCCTGGGGACAGGGGAAGGTTTGAATGAAAAACTGTTTTTT
v_gene: TRBV18; d_gene: TRBD1; abundance: -; j_gene: TRBJ1-6; CDR3aa: CASSPVTGGVGNSPLHF; CDR3nt: TGTGCCAGCTCACCGGTCACAGGGGGCGTCGGGAATTCACCCCTCCACTTT
v_gene: TRBV10-2; d_gene: -; abundance: -; j_gene: TRBJ1-6; CDR3aa: CASKGTRAPLHF; CDR3nt: TGCGCCAGCAAGGGGACTCGAGCACCCCTCCACTTT
v_gene: TRBV11-2; d_gene: -; abundance: -; j_gene: TRBJ1-2; CDR3aa: CASSLDLNYGYTF; CDR3nt: TGTGCCAGCAGCTTAGATCTCAACTATGGCTACACCTTC
v_gene: TRBV6-1; d_gene: -; abundance: -; j_gene: TRBJ1-2; CDR3aa: CASSEDRQGGYTF; CDR3nt: TGTGCCAGCAGTGAAGACAGGCAGGGCGGCTACACCTTC
v_gene: TRBV5-1; d_gene: -; abundance: -; j_gene: TRBJ1-1; CDR3aa: CASSLAVNTEAFF; CDR3nt: TGCGCCAGCAGCTTGGCAGTGAACACTGAAGCTTTCTTT
v_gene: TRBV19; d_gene: -; abundance: -; j_gene: TRBJ1-6; CDR3aa: CASSAGLTGNSPLHF; CDR3nt: TGTGCCAGTAGCGCAGGTCTCACGGGGAATTCACCCCTCCACTTT
v_gene: TRBV12-2; d_gene: -; abundance: -; j_gene: TRBJ2-4; CDR3aa: CASRLRPGEAKNIQYF; CDR3nt: TGTGCAAGTCGCTTACGTCCGGGGGAAGCCAAAAACATTCAGTACTTC
v_gene: TRBV6-6; d_gene: -; abundance: -; j_gene: TRBJ1-2; CDR3aa: CASSYLRGGYTF; CDR3nt: TGTGCCAGCAGTTACCTCAGGGGAGGCTACACCTTC